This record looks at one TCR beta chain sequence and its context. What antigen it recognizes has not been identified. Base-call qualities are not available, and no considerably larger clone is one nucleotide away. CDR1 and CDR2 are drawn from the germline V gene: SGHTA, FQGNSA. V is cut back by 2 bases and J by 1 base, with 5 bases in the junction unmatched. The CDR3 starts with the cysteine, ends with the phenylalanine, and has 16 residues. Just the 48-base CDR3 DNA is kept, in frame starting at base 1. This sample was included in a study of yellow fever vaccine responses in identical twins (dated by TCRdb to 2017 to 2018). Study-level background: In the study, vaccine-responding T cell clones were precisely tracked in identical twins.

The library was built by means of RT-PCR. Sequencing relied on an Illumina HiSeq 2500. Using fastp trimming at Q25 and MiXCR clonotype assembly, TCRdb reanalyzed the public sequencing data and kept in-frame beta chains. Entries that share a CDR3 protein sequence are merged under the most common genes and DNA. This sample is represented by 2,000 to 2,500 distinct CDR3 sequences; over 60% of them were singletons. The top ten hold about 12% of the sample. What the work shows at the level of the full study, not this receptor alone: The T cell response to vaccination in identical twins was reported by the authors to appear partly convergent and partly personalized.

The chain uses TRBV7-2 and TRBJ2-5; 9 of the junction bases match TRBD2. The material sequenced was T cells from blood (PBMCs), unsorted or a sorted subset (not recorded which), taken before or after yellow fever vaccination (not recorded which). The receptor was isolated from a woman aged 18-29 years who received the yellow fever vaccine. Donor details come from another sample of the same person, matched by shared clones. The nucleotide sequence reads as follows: TGTGCCAGCAGCTTATCGCTAGCGGGGCTCCAAGAGACCCAGTACTTC. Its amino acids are CASSLSLAGLQETQYF.